These 21 T cell receptor beta chains originate from one sample sequenced in a study of T-cell memory formation after mild COVID-19. TCRdb reprocessed the 5' RACE reads via MiXCR and lists one record per CDR3 protein. This sample has roughly 86,000 distinct CDR3 sequences, with about 15% found just once. Sequencing was performed on PBMCs or a T cell subset sorted from them (not recorded which). The origin of the receptors is a man between 18 and 29 years old who had mild COVID-19 (a few samples of this study predate the infection). Cell type and time point are not known.

J is TRBJ2-5 and V is TRBV9; D remains ambiguous. From germline, CDR1 is SGDLS and CDR2 YYNGEE. The CDR3 extends over 15 amino acids. V was clipped by 0 bases and J by 0 bases, with 9 bases between them. CDR3 in DNA: TGTGCCAGCAGCGTAGTCGGACGGCACCAAGAGACCCAGTACTTC. As protein: CASSVVGRHQETQYF.

The rearrangement links TRBV6-5 to TRBJ1-1; perhaps TRBD1 as D (5 bases). The V gene lost 5 bases and the J gene lost 1 base, with 14 bases spanning the gap. In germline, CDR1 is MNHEY, CDR2 SVGAGI. The CDR3 runs 15 residues. This chain's CDR3 is CASSQGDLGNTEAFF. As DNA, the CDR3 is TGTGCCAGCAGTCAAGGGGACCTTGGGAACACTGAAGCTTTCTTT.

The V call is TRBV14, the J call TRBJ2-1, with 11 bases identical to TRBD2. This CDR3 region has 15 residues. The J segment lost 5 bases and the V segment lost 6 bases, leaving 6 bases of the junction unmatched. Germline assignment: CDR1 SGHDN and CDR2 FVKESK. The CDR3 nucleotides read TGTGCCAGCAGTCAACTAGCGGGGGCGAACAATGAGCAGTTCTTC. It yields the protein CASSQLAGANNEQFF.

The chain carries TRBV20-1 and TRBJ2-5; 10 bases map to TRBD1. V was clipped by 1 base and J by 2 bases; unmatched bases: 10. Germline CDR1 and CDR2: DFQATT and SNEGSKA (reference sequence). The CDR3 spans 17 residues. The chain's CDR3 is CSARGGQGDLGQETQYF. The CDR3 bases are TGCAGTGCTAGAGGCGGACAGGGGGACCTAGGACAAGAGACCCAGTACTTC.

The sample holds a few counts of this clonotype. The chain employs TRBV12-3 or TRBV12-4 and TRBJ1-2; D perhaps matches TRBD1 (6 bases). This CDR3 has 17 residues. Trimming cost V 2 bases and J 2 bases, with 18 bases left between them. The DNA for the CDR3 is TGTGCCAGCAGTTTAAACTATGGACAGCTGTTAAACTATGGCTACACCTTC. It specifies CASSLNYGQLLNYGYTF.

The chain is built from TRBV27 and TRBJ2-3; TRBD2 might be the D (6 bases). The germline gives CDR1 MNHEY, CDR2 SMNVEV (reference sequence). With 3 bases removed from V and 11 bases from J, the gap between germline ends came to 9 bases. The CDR3 is 11 residues long. The DNA for the CDR3 is TGTGCCAGCAGTTTGGGAGGAAGGCAGTATTTT. Protein product: CASSLGGRQYF.

The chain joins TRBV27 to TRBJ1-1; D is perhaps TRBD1 (5 bases). CDR3 length: 13 amino acids. Germline CDR1 and CDR2: MNHEY and SMNVEV (reference sequence). V lost 6 bases, J lost 6 bases, and 14 bases lay in between. This CDR3 is CASSIDSVAEAFF. The CDR3 coding sequence is TGTGCCAGCAGCATCGACAGTGTCGCTGAAGCTTTCTTT.

V is TRBV9 and J is TRBJ1-3; D might be TRBD1 (5 bases). The CDR3 has 18 residues. The V gene's germline CDR1 is SGDLS and CDR2 YYNGEE. The V end was cut by 0 bases, the J end by 0 bases, with 16 bases between. The chain's CDR3 is CASSVDIEGPNSGNTIYF. The CDR3 DNA sequence: TGTGCCAGCAGCGTAGACATCGAGGGACCGAACTCTGGAAACACCATATATTTT.

This chain joins TRBV7-3 and TRBJ2-3; D not resolved. V dropped 5 bases and J dropped 4 bases, with 19 bases sitting between them. The CDR3 has 16 residues. Germline V CDR1 and CDR2: SGHTA, FQGTGA. The CDR3 coding sequence is TGTGCCAGCAGCCCCTCCGCTACCTATAGGGCAGATACGCAGTATTTT. It yields the protein CASSPSATYRADTQYF.

The J gene is TRBJ1-1, the V gene TRBV6-6; 7 bases match TRBD1. Germline V gene data show CDR1 as MNHNY and CDR2 as SVGAGI (reference sequence). V lost 7 bases, J lost 4 bases, and 6 bases stayed unmatched. The CDR3 contains 13 residues. CDR3 amino acids: CASNHRGGTEAFF. DNA of the CDR3: TGTGCCAGCAACCACAGGGGCGGCACTGAAGCTTTCTTT.

This clonotype was recorded a few times. The chain carries TRBV5-6 and TRBJ1-1; D is undetermined. The V gene lost 3 bases and the J gene lost 5 bases, with 11 bases spanning the gap. CDR1 is SGHDT and CDR2 is YYEEEE in the germline V gene. The CDR3 consists of 13 residues. CDR3 amino acids: CASSWKAGTEAFF. The CDR3 nucleotides are TGTGCCAGCAGCTGGAAGGCGGGGACTGAAGCTTTCTTT.

The chain employs TRBV7-2 and TRBJ2-6; D is ambiguous. V lost 5 bases, J lost 0 bases, and 8 bases lay in between. The CDR3 sequence is 15 residues long. In germline, CDR1 is SGHTA, CDR2 FQGNSA. The DNA for the CDR3 is TGTGCCAGCAGCCATTGGAGCTCTGGGGCCAACGTCCTGACTTTC. It codes for CASSHWSSGANVLTF.

This clonotype was found a few times. CDR3 in amino acids: CATSDGTDTQYF. DNA of the CDR3: TGTGCCACCAGTGACGGGACAGATACGCAGTATTTT. The V call is TRBV24-1, the J call TRBJ2-3; D unresolved. The V and J ends lost 4 bases and 3 bases respectively, with 4 bases between them. The CDR3 consists of 12 residues. From germline, CDR1 is KGHDR and CDR2 SFDVKD.

The chain links TRBV9 to TRBJ1-1; D is ambiguous. The CDR3 consists of 13 residues. Trimming took 6 bases from V and 4 from J, leaving 13 bases between them. CDR1 and CDR2 (germline): SGDLS, YYNGEE. CDR3 sequence: CASKAVAGTEAFF. The CDR3 nucleotides read TGTGCCAGCAAGGCCGTTGCGGGCACTGAAGCTTTCTTT.

This clonotype came up once. The chain joins TRBV25-1 to TRBJ2-7, with D unclear. The V end was cut by 3 bases, the J end by 9 bases, with 15 bases between. The germline CDR1 and CDR2 sequences are MGHDK and SYGVNS. The CDR3 consists of 13 residues. The CDR3 coding sequence is TGTGCCAGCAGTGATCCCCCCTCCGACGTGCAGTACTTC. Amino acid sequence: CASSDPPSDVQYF.

The CDR3 here is CASSGDATDTQYF. For the CDR3, the DNA is TGTGCCAGCAGTGGGGACGCAACAGATACGCAGTATTTT. The gene calls are TRBV6-4 and TRBJ2-3; D tentatively fits TRBD1 or TRBD2 (5 bases each). V was pared by 4 bases and J by 3 bases, with 8 bases between. Germline values: CDR1 MRHNA, CDR2 SNTAGT. This CDR3 spans 13 amino acids.

Only a few counts were recorded for this clonotype. The chain joins TRBV4-3 to TRBJ2-1, with unresolved D. CDR3 length equals 15 residues. The germline CDR1 and CDR2 sequences are LGHNA and YSLEER. Deletions cut 0 bases from V and 1 base from J, with 7 bases between. CDR3 sequence: CASSQDPGSYNEQFF. The CDR3 DNA is TGCGCCAGCAGCCAAGATCCCGGGTCCTACAATGAGCAGTTCTTC.

This chain connects TRBV4-3 to TRBJ2-7, with a weak D call TRBD2 (5 bases). The CDR3 spans 15 residues. Germline values: CDR1 LGHNA, CDR2 YSLEER. V was trimmed by 0 bases and J by 5 bases, leaving 14 bases between them. Written as DNA, the CDR3 is TGCGCCAGCAGCCAAGATTCAGGTCCAGCGGACGAGCAGTACTTC. It specifies CASSQDSGPADEQYF.

The J gene is TRBJ2-5, the V gene TRBV18; TRBD2 might be the D (6 bases). From germline, CDR1 is KGHSH and CDR2 LQKENI. The CDR3 sequence is 14 residues long. Between the trimmed V and J ends, which lost 3 bases and 1 base, there was a span of 9 bases. For the CDR3, the DNA is TGTGCCAGCTCACCGACGGGGGTCCAAGAGACCCAGTACTTC. As protein: CASSPTGVQETQYF.

This clonotype was seen a few times. The V and J genes are TRBV7-8 and TRBJ1-5, with D maybe TRBD1 (6 bases). The CDR3 has 14 residues. Trimming removed 7 bases from V and 5 bases from J, with 15 bases in between. The V gene's germline CDR1 is SGHVS and CDR2 FQNEAQ. The CDR3 region is CASTESGGHQPQHF. CDR3 nucleotide sequence: TGTGCCAGCACCGAAAGCGGGGGGCATCAGCCCCAGCATTTT. Full variable domain (remainder filled in from reference TRBV7-8 and TRBJ1-5): GAGVSQSPRYKVAKRGQDVALRCDPISGHVSLFWYQQALGQGPEFLTYFQNEAQLDKSGLPSDRFFAERPEGSVSTLKIQRTQQEDSAVYLCASTESGGHQPQHFGDGTRLSIL.

The CDR3 sequence: CASSLGGLGQPQHF. CDR3 nucleotides: TGTGCCAGCAGCTTAGGAGGATTGGGGCAGCCCCAGCATTTT. The chain carries TRBV7-2 and TRBJ1-5; no reliable D call. The V end was cut by 1 base, the J end by 7 bases, with 11 bases between. Germline assignment: CDR1 SGHTA and CDR2 FQGNSA. The CDR3 sequence is 14 residues long.